The T cell receptor beta chain described here comes from a study of cytomegalovirus exposure and HLA in healthy donors. Comments on this clone: Antigen unknown.

Clones were read by immunoSEQ multiplex PCR, and TCRdb kept only the in-frame ones, dropping some. The repertoire holds about 190,000 clones, with over 65% as singletons. Study-wide points: Later, an analysis found that TCR clusters from the first cohort tended to co-occur in the 90 to 150 validation repertoires.

The CDR3 has 10 amino acids. Germline CDR1 and CDR2: SQVTM and ANQGSEA. Deletions cut 3 bases from V and 8 bases from J, with 4 bases between. This TCR derives from a man aged 18 to 30 in good health and CMV-seropositive. Specimen: PBMCs. The V call is TRBV29-1, the J call TRBJ1-4; no firm D call. CDR3 nucleotide sequence: TGCAGCGTTGACGGGGAAAAACTGTTTTTT. As protein: CSVDGEKLFF.